The rows below give T cell receptor beta chains drawn from one sample of a study of T cells in Graves' hyperthyroidism and ophthalmopathy. MiXCR, applied by TCRdb to the multiplex PCR reads, yields one record per CDR3 protein. The sample has 600,000 to 650,000 distinct CDR3 sequences, around 21% seen once; the top ten hold about 34%. Sequencing input: blood. These receptors originate from a man aged 30 to 45 with Graves' ophthalmopathy. Both conserved end residues are part of each CDR3. D genes are given only for firm matches. The size entry is marked missing in some rows and otherwise reads once, few, many or a size class.

CDR3 DNA: TGTGCCAGCAGTGGGGCTAGCGGCTATGAGCAGTTCTTC; CDR3 protein: CASSGASGYEQFF; CDR3 length: 13; V gene: TRBV2; clone size: NA; D gene: TRBD2; J gene: TRBJ2-1
CDR3 DNA: TGCAGCGGGAGGGAGGGGACAGATACGCAGTATTTT; CDR3 protein: CSGREGTDTQYF; CDR3 length: 12; V gene: TRBV29-1; clone size: NA; D gene: TRBD2; J gene: TRBJ2-3
CDR3 DNA: TGCAGCGTTGAAGATAGGACTTACTCCTACAATGAGCAGTTCTTC; CDR3 protein: CSVEDRTYSYNEQFF; CDR3 length: 15; V gene: TRBV29-1; clone size: few; D gene: NA; J gene: TRBJ2-1
CDR3 DNA: TGTGCCAGCAGCGAAATACAGGGGTCCTACAATGAGCAGTTCTTC; CDR3 protein: CASSEIQGSYNEQFF; CDR3 length: 15; V gene: TRBV5-6; clone size: NA; D gene: TRBD1; J gene: TRBJ2-1
CDR3 DNA: TGTGCCAGCAAACCGGGACATGGGGGAAACATTCAGTACTTC; CDR3 protein: CASKPGHGGNIQYF; CDR3 length: 14; V gene: TRBV12-3/TRBV12-4; clone size: NA; D gene: NA; J gene: TRBJ2-4
CDR3 DNA: TGCAGTGTTCCCGGGACGGTGAAAAACATTCAGTACTTC; CDR3 protein: CSVPGTVKNIQYF; CDR3 length: 13; V gene: TRBV20-1; clone size: few; D gene: NA; J gene: TRBJ2-4
CDR3 DNA: TGTGCCAGCAGCCCCCAGACAGGCTCCTACAATGAGCAGTTCTTC; CDR3 protein: CASSPQTGSYNEQFF; CDR3 length: 15; V gene: TRBV11-2; clone size: many; D gene: NA; J gene: TRBJ2-1
CDR3 DNA: TGTGCCAGCAGTCCGCCTCGGGGGGAAGATACGCAGTATTTT; CDR3 protein: CASSPPRGEDTQYF; CDR3 length: 14; V gene: TRBV28; clone size: many; D gene: TRBD2; J gene: TRBJ2-3
CDR3 DNA: TGTGCCAGCAGCTTGGTAGTTAGCGGGATTGACAATGAGCAGTTCTTC; CDR3 protein: CASSLVVSGIDNEQFF; CDR3 length: 16; V gene: TRBV5-5; clone size: few; D gene: TRBD2; J gene: TRBJ2-1
CDR3 DNA: TGTGCCAGCAGCCAAGTACGTGGGACTAATGAAAAACTGTTTTTT; CDR3 protein: CASSQVRGTNEKLFF; CDR3 length: 15; V gene: TRBV3-1; clone size: many; D gene: NA; J gene: TRBJ1-4
CDR3 DNA: TGCGCCAGTTCGGCGGGAAGATGGTACGAGCAGTACTTC; CDR3 protein: CASSAGRWYEQYF; CDR3 length: 13; V gene: TRBV10-2; clone size: many; D gene: NA; J gene: TRBJ2-7
CDR3 DNA: TGCGCCAGCAGCCGCTCTATCGGTTACAGAGACTACGAGCAGTACTTC; CDR3 protein: CASSRSIGYRDYEQYF; CDR3 length: 16; V gene: TRBV4-1; clone size: few; D gene: NA; J gene: TRBJ2-7
CDR3 DNA: TGTGCCACCAGCTTCCCGGGACTAGCGGATCAAGAGACCCAGTACTTC; CDR3 protein: CATSFPGLADQETQYF; CDR3 length: 16; V gene: TRBV24-1; clone size: NA; D gene: TRBD2; J gene: TRBJ2-5
CDR3 DNA: TGTGCCAGCAGTGAAGCACGGTCTGGGGCCAACGTCCTGACTTTC; CDR3 protein: CASSEARSGANVLTF; CDR3 length: 15; V gene: TRBV6-1; clone size: NA; D gene: NA; J gene: TRBJ2-6
CDR3 DNA: TGCAGTGCTAGAGACACTCTGACCGGGGAGCTGTTTTTT; CDR3 protein: CSARDTLTGELFF; CDR3 length: 13; V gene: TRBV20-1; clone size: NA; D gene: NA; J gene: TRBJ2-2
CDR3 DNA: TGTGCCAGCAGTCAAGGACTAGCGGGAGCGGTAGAGACCCAGTACTTC; CDR3 protein: CASSQGLAGAVETQYF; CDR3 length: 16; V gene: TRBV7-6; clone size: NA; D gene: TRBD2; J gene: TRBJ2-5
CDR3 DNA: TGTGCCAGCAGAGGACAGCTCAATCAGCCCCAGCATTTT; CDR3 protein: CASRGQLNQPQHF; CDR3 length: 13; V gene: TRBV12-3/TRBV12-4; clone size: many; D gene: NA; J gene: TRBJ1-5
CDR3 DNA: TGTGCCAGCAGTCCGTACCAGGGCGGTGAGCAGTTCTTC; CDR3 protein: CASSPYQGGEQFF; CDR3 length: 13; V gene: TRBV27; clone size: few; D gene: NA; J gene: TRBJ2-1
CDR3 DNA: TGTGCCAGCAGACCCGGGACTAGTTGGGAGACCCAGTACTTC; CDR3 protein: CASRPGTSWETQYF; CDR3 length: 14; V gene: TRBV12-3/TRBV12-4; clone size: NA; D gene: TRBD2; J gene: TRBJ2-5
CDR3 DNA: TGTGCCAGCAGCTTAGATGCGGGGCTTTATCAGCCCCAGCATTTT; CDR3 protein: CASSLDAGLYQPQHF; CDR3 length: 15; V gene: TRBV11-2; clone size: many; D gene: NA; J gene: TRBJ1-5
CDR3 DNA: TGTGCCATCAGGCCTACAGGGGCGAGCACAGATACGCAGTATTTT; CDR3 protein: CAIRPTGASTDTQYF; CDR3 length: 15; V gene: TRBV10-3; clone size: many; D gene: TRBD1; J gene: TRBJ2-3
CDR3 DNA: TGTGCCAGCAGCTTAAGGCAGGACTCCTACGAGCAGTACTTC; CDR3 protein: CASSLRQDSYEQYF; CDR3 length: 14; V gene: TRBV11-2; clone size: many; D gene: NA; J gene: TRBJ2-7
CDR3 DNA: TGTGCCAGCAGCTTAGCTGGGTGGGGCACTGGAAACACCATATATTTT; CDR3 protein: CASSLAGWGTGNTIYF; CDR3 length: 16; V gene: TRBV7-2; clone size: many; D gene: NA; J gene: TRBJ1-3
CDR3 DNA: TGCGCCAGCAGCCCTCTAGCGGGAGAACCAGCCAATGAGCAGTTCTTC; CDR3 protein: CASSPLAGEPANEQFF; CDR3 length: 16; V gene: TRBV5-1; clone size: NA; D gene: TRBD2; J gene: TRBJ2-1
CDR3 DNA: TGTGCCAGCAGTTTGAGACAGACAATGAACACTGAAGCTTCCTTT; CDR3 protein: CASSLRQTMNTEASF; CDR3 length: 15; V gene: TRBV28; clone size: NA; D gene: NA; J gene: TRBJ1-1
CDR3 DNA: TGCGCCAGCAGCTTGGAGGCTAGCAGACAAGAGACCCAGTACTTC; CDR3 protein: CASSLEASRQETQYF; CDR3 length: 15; V gene: TRBV5-1; clone size: NA; D gene: NA; J gene: TRBJ2-5
CDR3 DNA: TGTGCCAGCAGCCAAGTTGGGGACAGGGGGCTCGATGAAGCTTTCTTT; CDR3 protein: CASSQVGDRGLDEAFF; CDR3 length: 16; V gene: TRBV4-2; clone size: once; D gene: TRBD1; J gene: TRBJ1-1
CDR3 DNA: TGTGCCAGCAGCTTACTAGCGTCTTCCTTCACAGATACGCAGTATTTT; CDR3 protein: CASSLLASSFTDTQYF; CDR3 length: 16; V gene: TRBV7-2; clone size: NA; D gene: NA; J gene: TRBJ2-3
CDR3 DNA: TGTGCCAGCAGCTTAGAGCTAGCTAGGACTGAGCAGTTCTTC; CDR3 protein: CASSLELARTEQFF; CDR3 length: 14; V gene: TRBV11-2; clone size: many; D gene: NA; J gene: TRBJ2-1
CDR3 DNA: TGTGCTACAGGATCCAATGAGCAGTTCTTC; CDR3 protein: CATGSNEQFF; CDR3 length: 10; V gene: TRBV15; clone size: NA; D gene: NA; J gene: TRBJ2-1
CDR3 DNA: TGTGCCAGCAGCCCCAGGACCGGGAGTCATCCGAACACCGGGGAGCTGTTTTTT; CDR3 protein: CASSPRTGSHPNTGELFF; CDR3 length: 18; V gene: TRBV3-1; clone size: NA; D gene: NA; J gene: TRBJ2-2
CDR3 DNA: TGTGCCACGAGGAGCCTTACCGGGCGCAATGAGCAGTTCTTC; CDR3 protein: CATRSLTGRNEQFF; CDR3 length: 14; V gene: TRBV6-1; clone size: NA; D gene: NA; J gene: TRBJ2-1
CDR3 DNA: TGTGCCCGACGGGAGGGGCCTGGGGAAGCTTTCTTT; CDR3 protein: CARREGPGEAFF; CDR3 length: 12; V gene: TRBV2; clone size: NA; D gene: NA; J gene: TRBJ1-1
CDR3 DNA: TGTGCCAGTAGTATAGATCTATCCGCCGGGACTCGAACCTTGAACACTGAAGCTTTCTTT; CDR3 protein: CASSIDLSAGTRTLNTEAFF; CDR3 length: 20; V gene: TRBV19; clone size: NA; D gene: NA; J gene: TRBJ1-1
CDR3 DNA: TGTGCCAGTACCGGGACTAGCGGGAGGGCGGGAGATACGCAGTATTTT; CDR3 protein: CASTGTSGRAGDTQYF; CDR3 length: 16; V gene: TRBV10-3; clone size: few; D gene: TRBD2; J gene: TRBJ2-3
CDR3 DNA: TGTGCCAGCAGCGTAGGCGCAGGGAGTTTCACAGATACGCAGTATTTT; CDR3 protein: CASSVGAGSFTDTQYF; CDR3 length: 16; V gene: TRBV9; clone size: NA; D gene: NA; J gene: TRBJ2-3
CDR3 DNA: TGTGCCAGCAGTCAGGGACAGGGGAAGGACTATGGCTACACCTTC; CDR3 protein: CASSQGQGKDYGYTF; CDR3 length: 15; V gene: TRBV28; clone size: many; D gene: TRBD1; J gene: TRBJ1-2
CDR3 DNA: TGTGCCAGTTTAGGGACCTCAACCGGGACTAACTATGGCTACACCTTC; CDR3 protein: CASLGTSTGTNYGYTF; CDR3 length: 16; V gene: TRBV19; clone size: NA; D gene: NA; J gene: TRBJ1-2
CDR3 DNA: TGTGCCAGCAGCCCCCGGGGAGGGCTGAACACTGAAGCTTTCTTT; CDR3 protein: CASSPRGGLNTEAFF; CDR3 length: 15; V gene: TRBV11-3; clone size: NA; D gene: NA; J gene: TRBJ1-1
CDR3 DNA: TGCAGTGCTAGAGTGCGGGGGACTAGACTTTTGCATGAGCAGCTCTTC; CDR3 protein: CSARVRGTRLLHEQLF; CDR3 length: 16; V gene: TRBV20-1; clone size: NA; D gene: TRBD2; J gene: TRBJ2-1
CDR3 DNA: TGTGCCAGCAGACAGGGGAAAGGAAACACCATATATTTT; CDR3 protein: CASRQGKGNTIYF; CDR3 length: 13; V gene: TRBV25-1; clone size: NA; D gene: TRBD1; J gene: TRBJ1-3
CDR3 DNA: TGTGCCAGCAGTCTAGGAATGCCTTCCTACGAGCAGTACTTC; CDR3 protein: CASSLGMPSYEQYF; CDR3 length: 14; V gene: TRBV12-3/TRBV12-4; clone size: few; D gene: NA; J gene: TRBJ2-7
CDR3 DNA: TGTGCCAGCAGCTTGCTCTCAACACCAGTGGGCTACACCTTC; CDR3 protein: CASSLLSTPVGYTF; CDR3 length: 14; V gene: TRBV5-5; clone size: few; D gene: NA; J gene: TRBJ1-2
CDR3 DNA: TGTGCCAGCTCCCCTTTTTCAGCCCAAACCTACGAGCAGTACTTC; CDR3 protein: CASSPFSAQTYEQYF; CDR3 length: 15; V gene: TRBV18; clone size: NA; D gene: NA; J gene: TRBJ2-7
CDR3 DNA: TGCAGTGCTAGAGCGGCAGGTGCTCTCTATGGCTACACCTTC; CDR3 protein: CSARAAGALYGYTF; CDR3 length: 14; V gene: TRBV20-1; clone size: NA; D gene: NA; J gene: TRBJ1-2
CDR3 DNA: TGTGCCAGTAGTATCGGTAGCGCAGAGACCCAGTACTTC; CDR3 protein: CASSIGSAETQYF; CDR3 length: 13; V gene: TRBV19; clone size: many; D gene: NA; J gene: TRBJ2-5
CDR3 DNA: TGTGCCAGCAGGCCCCCTCACGGGACCCCGGACATTCAGTACTTC; CDR3 protein: CASRPPHGTPDIQYF; CDR3 length: 15; V gene: TRBV2; clone size: NA; D gene: NA; J gene: TRBJ2-4
CDR3 DNA: TGTGCCAGCAGCGTAGATTCAGGGAATGGCTACACCTTC; CDR3 protein: CASSVDSGNGYTF; CDR3 length: 13; V gene: TRBV9; clone size: NA; D gene: NA; J gene: TRBJ1-2